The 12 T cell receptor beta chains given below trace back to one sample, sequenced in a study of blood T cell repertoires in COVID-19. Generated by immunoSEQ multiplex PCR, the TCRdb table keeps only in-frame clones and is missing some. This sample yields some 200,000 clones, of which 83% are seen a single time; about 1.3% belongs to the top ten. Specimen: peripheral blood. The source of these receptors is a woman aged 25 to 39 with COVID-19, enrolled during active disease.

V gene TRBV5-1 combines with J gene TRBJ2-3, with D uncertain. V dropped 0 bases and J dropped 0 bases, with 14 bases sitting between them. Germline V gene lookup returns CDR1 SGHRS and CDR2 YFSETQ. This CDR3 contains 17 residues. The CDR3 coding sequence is TGCGCCAGCAGCTTGGTTGCTGGCGGTCCTAGCACAGATACGCAGTATTTT. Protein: CASSLVAGGPSTDTQYF.

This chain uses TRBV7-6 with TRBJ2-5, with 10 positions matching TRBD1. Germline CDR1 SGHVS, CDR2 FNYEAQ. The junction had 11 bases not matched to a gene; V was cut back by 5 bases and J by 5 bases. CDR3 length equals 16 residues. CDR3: CASSPGGTGVWETQYF. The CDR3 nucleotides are TGTGCCAGCAGCCCCGGCGGGACAGGGGTATGGGAGACCCAGTACTTC.

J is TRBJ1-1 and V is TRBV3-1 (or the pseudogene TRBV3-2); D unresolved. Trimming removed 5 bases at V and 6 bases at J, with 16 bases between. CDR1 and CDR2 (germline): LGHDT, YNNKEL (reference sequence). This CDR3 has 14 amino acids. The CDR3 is CASSFKPGGAEAFF. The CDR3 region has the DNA TGTGCCAGCAGCTTTAAACCGGGAGGAGCTGAAGCTTTCTTT.

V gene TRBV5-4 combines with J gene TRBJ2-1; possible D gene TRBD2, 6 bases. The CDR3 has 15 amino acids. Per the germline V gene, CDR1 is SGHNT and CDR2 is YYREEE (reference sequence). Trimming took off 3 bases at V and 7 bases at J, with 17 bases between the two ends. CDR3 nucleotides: TGTGCCAGCAGCTCGGGGGACTTGCGTATGAATGAGCAGTTCTTC. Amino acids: CASSSGDLRMNEQFF.

The CDR3 loop reads CATSGRGDTEAFF. For the CDR3, the DNA is TGTGCCACCTCCGGCAGGGGGGACACTGAAGCTTTCTTT. The chain joins TRBV24-1 to TRBJ1-1, with TRBD1 identical over 7 bases. Trimming at V came to 9 bases and at J to 3 bases, leaving 6 bases not matched to a gene. The CDR3 is 13 residues long. The germline V gene encodes CDR1 KGHDR and CDR2 SFDVKD.

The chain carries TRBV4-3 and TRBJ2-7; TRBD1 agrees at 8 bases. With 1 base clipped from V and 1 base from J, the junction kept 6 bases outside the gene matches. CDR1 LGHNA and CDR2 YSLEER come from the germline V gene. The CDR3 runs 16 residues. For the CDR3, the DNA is TGCGCCAGCAGCCAAGCGACAGGGGCCAGATCCTACGAGCAGTACTTC. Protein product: CASSQATGARSYEQYF.

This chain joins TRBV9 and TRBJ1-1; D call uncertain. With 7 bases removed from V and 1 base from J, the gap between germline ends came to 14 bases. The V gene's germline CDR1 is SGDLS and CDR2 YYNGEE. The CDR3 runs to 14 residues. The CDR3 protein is CASGEEASNTEAFF. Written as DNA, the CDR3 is TGTGCCAGCGGAGAGGAGGCGTCGAACACTGAAGCTTTCTTT.

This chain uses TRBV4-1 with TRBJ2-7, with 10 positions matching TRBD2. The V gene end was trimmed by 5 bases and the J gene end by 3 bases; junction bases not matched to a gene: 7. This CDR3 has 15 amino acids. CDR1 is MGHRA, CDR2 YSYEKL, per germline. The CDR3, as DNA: TGCGCCAGCAGCACACGGACTAGCGGCATCTACGAGCAGTACTTC. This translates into CASSTRTSGIYEQYF.

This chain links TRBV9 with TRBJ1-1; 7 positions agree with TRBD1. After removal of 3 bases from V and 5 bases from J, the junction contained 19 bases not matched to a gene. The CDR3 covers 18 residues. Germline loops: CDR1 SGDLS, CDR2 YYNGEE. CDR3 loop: CASSEDVQGLMSGTEAFF. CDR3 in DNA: TGTGCCAGCAGCGAGGACGTACAGGGGTTAATGTCGGGGACTGAAGCTTTCTTT.

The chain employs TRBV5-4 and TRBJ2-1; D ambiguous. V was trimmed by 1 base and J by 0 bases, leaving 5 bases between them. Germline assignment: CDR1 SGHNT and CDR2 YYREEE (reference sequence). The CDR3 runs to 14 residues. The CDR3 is CASSLRSSYNEQFF. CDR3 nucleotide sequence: TGTGCCAGCAGCTTGCGGAGCTCCTACAATGAGCAGTTCTTC.

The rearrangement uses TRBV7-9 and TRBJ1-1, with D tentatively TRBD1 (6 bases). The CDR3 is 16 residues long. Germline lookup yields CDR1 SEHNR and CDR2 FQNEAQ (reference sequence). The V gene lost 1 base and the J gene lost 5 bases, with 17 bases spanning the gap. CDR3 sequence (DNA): TGTGCCAGCAGCTTAGAAAACAGGGTCATGGGGACTGAAGCTTTCTTT. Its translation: CASSLENRVMGTEAFF.

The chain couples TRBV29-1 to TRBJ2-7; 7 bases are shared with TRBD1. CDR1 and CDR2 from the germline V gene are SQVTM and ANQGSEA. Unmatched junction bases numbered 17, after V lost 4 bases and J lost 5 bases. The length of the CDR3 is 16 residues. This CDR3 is CSVGGSTQGTENEQYF. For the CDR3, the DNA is TGCAGCGTTGGTGGGTCCACACAGGGGACAGAGAACGAGCAGTACTTC.